These 27 T cell receptor beta chains were sequenced from one sample in a study of patients and donors after allogeneic stem cell transplantation. TCRdb analysed the RT-PCR reads with MiXCR anew, one entry per CDR3 protein. This table holds some 200,000 distinct CDR3 sequences, 41% found once. Input material: blood, either unsorted or a sorted T cell fraction (not recorded which). These receptors all stem from a human donor who was either an allogeneic HSCT recipient or a stem cell or donor lymphocyte infusion donor (not recorded which). It is not recorded whose cells these are; they may come from a transplant donor.

This clonotype was seen more than once but under ten times. The chain couples TRBV12-3 or TRBV12-4 to TRBJ2-3; TRBD2 matches 8 bases. J lost 1 base, V lost 2 bases, and 2 bases had no gene match. This CDR3 has 15 residues. This CDR3 is CASSLSGSGTDTQYF. The DNA for the CDR3 is TGTGCCAGCAGTTTAAGCGGGAGCGGCACAGATACGCAGTATTTT.

The rearrangement links TRBV12-3 or TRBV12-4 to TRBJ2-1, with no clear D. This CDR3 has 14 residues. V was clipped by 1 base and J by 6 bases, with 10 bases between them. As DNA, the CDR3 is TGTGCCAGCAGTTTAGGGCTTGGTCTCAATGAGCAGTTCTTC. It codes for CASSLGLGLNEQFF.

This clonotype occurred a few times. The chain joins TRBV21-1 to TRBJ1-5; TRBD1, the table's D call, lacks a check against the DNA. TRBV21-1 is described as a pseudogene. This CDR3 is built from 14 residues. This chain's CDR3 is CASSKVRGSQPQHF. For the CDR3, the DNA is TGTGCCAGCAGCAAAGTAAGGGGGAGTCAGCCCCAGCATTTT.

This clonotype has only a few counts. This sequence joins TRBV12-3 or TRBV12-4 and TRBJ2-7; D remains unclear. V was clipped by 3 bases and J by 7 bases, with 7 bases between them. The CDR3 extends over 11 amino acids. CDR3 DNA sequence: TGTGCCAGCAGTTTGAACCGAGAGCAGTACTTC. It codes for CASSLNREQYF.

This clonotype has only a few counts. The rearrangement links TRBV20-1 to TRBJ2-2, with 12 positions matching TRBD2. Germline V CDR1 and CDR2: DFQATT, SNEGSKA (reference sequence). CDR3 length: 17 amino acids. Unmatched junction bases numbered 8, after V lost 0 bases and J lost 6 bases. The CDR3 protein is CSARDFVLAGGPGELFF. The CDR3 DNA is TGCAGTGCTAGAGACTTTGTACTAGCGGGAGGCCCCGGGGAGCTGTTTTTT.

This clonotype was observed a handful of times. The V call is TRBV12-3 or TRBV12-4, the J call TRBJ2-3, with D possibly being TRBD1 (5 bases). V was trimmed by 2 bases and J by 0 bases, leaving 9 bases between them. The CDR3 length is 15 residues. The CDR3 DNA reads as TGTGCCAGCAGTTTAAGGGGCACTAGCACAGATACGCAGTATTTT. Translation gives CASSLRGTSTDTQYF.

This clonotype has more than one count but fewer than ten. The gene calls are TRBV29-1 and TRBJ1-2, with unresolved D. The germline V and J ends were trimmed by 1 base and 5 bases, with 17 bases remaining between them. Germline V CDR1 and CDR2: SQVTM, ANQGSEA. This CDR3 region has 15 residues. CDR3 DNA: TGCAGCGTTGAAGGTGGTAGGACTTCGCAATATGGCTACACCTTC. Translated: CSVEGGRTSQYGYTF. Supplemented by reference TRBV29-1 and TRBJ1-2, the full variable domain reads SAVISQKPSRDICQRGTSLTIQCQVDSQVTMMFWYRQQPGQSLTLIATANQGSEATYESGFVIDKFPISRPNLTFSTLTVSNMSPEDSSIYLCSVEGGRTSQYGYTFGSGTRLTVV.

The chain links TRBV29-1 to TRBJ1-2; D is ambiguous. Trimming left V 3 bases short and J 4 bases short, with 12 bases between. CDR1 is SQVTM and CDR2 is ANQGSEA in the germline V gene. CDR3 length: 13 amino acids. In nucleotides, the CDR3 is TGCAGCGTTGATTCGATAAGCCTCTATGGCTACACCTTC. This encodes CSVDSISLYGYTF.

This chain joins TRBV11-2 and TRBJ1-5; a possible D gene is TRBD1 (5 bases). Germline CDR1 reads SGHAT; CDR2 reads FQNNGV. V gave up 5 bases and J gave up 9 bases, with 14 bases separating them. The CDR3 consists of 13 residues. The CDR3: CASSLRQFAPQHF. The DNA of the CDR3 is TGTGCCAGCAGCCTCCGACAGTTTGCGCCCCAGCATTTT.

J is TRBJ2-1 and V is TRBV11-2; no firm D call. The germline V and J ends were trimmed by 0 bases and 5 bases, with 5 bases remaining between them. The CDR3 is made up of 13 amino acids. Germline CDR1 and CDR2: SGHAT and FQNNGV. In nucleotides, the CDR3 is TGTGCCAGCAGCTTAGATAGAAACAATGAGCAGTTCTTC. Translating it yields CASSLDRNNEQFF.

This clonotype has more than one count but fewer than ten. The gene calls are TRBV5-1 and TRBJ2-1; 7 bases map to TRBD2. CDR3 length: 15 residues. Germline values: CDR1 SGHRS, CDR2 YFSETQ. V shed 7 bases and J 2 bases; nucleotides not matched to a gene: 9. CDR3 bases: TGCGCCAGCGGACCCAAGGGAGGGGCCTACAATGAGCAGTTCTTC. Protein sequence: CASGPKGGAYNEQFF.

The chain recombines TRBV7-2 with TRBJ1-1, with D maybe TRBD1 (5 bases). In germline, CDR1 is SGHTA, CDR2 FQGNSA. The CDR3 is 12 amino acids. V was shortened by 5 bases and J by 13 bases, with 17 bases between the two germline ends. The CDR3 here is CASSPEGRRGFF. DNA for the CDR3: TGTGCCAGCAGCCCCGAGGGGAGACGCGGTTTCTTT.

The chain links TRBV20-1 to TRBJ2-1; TRBD2 agrees at 11 bases. J was trimmed by 1 base and V by 3 bases; bases with no gene match: 11. The CDR3 extends over 18 amino acids. CDR1 and CDR2 from the germline V gene are DFQATT and SNEGSKA (reference sequence). The CDR3 region is CSASVLAGGPASYNEQFF. In nucleotides, the CDR3 is TGCAGTGCTAGTGTATTAGCGGGAGGGCCGGCGTCCTACAATGAGCAGTTCTTC.

This clonotype was detected a few times. This sequence joins TRBV12-3 or TRBV12-4 and TRBJ1-5, with 8 bases that match TRBD1. The CDR3 consists of 17 residues. Trimming cost V 4 bases and J 5 bases; bases outside gene matches: 13. CDR3 amino acids: CASSSGQGAKGYQPQHF. The CDR3 nucleotides are TGTGCCAGCAGTTCTGGGCAGGGGGCCAAGGGGTATCAGCCCCAGCATTTT.

This clonotype was seen a few times. The chain has TRBV12-3 or TRBV12-4 and TRBJ2-3; D unresolved. Between the trimmed V and J ends, which lost 6 bases and 1 base, there was a span of 11 bases. This CDR3 spans 14 amino acids. The CDR3 is CASRKDGGTDTQYF. The CDR3 nucleotides read TGTGCCAGCAGGAAAGACGGAGGCACAGATACGCAGTATTTT.

The chain links TRBV5-1 to TRBJ1-4; 10 bases align to TRBD1. The J segment lost 3 bases and the V segment lost 3 bases, leaving 8 bases of the junction unmatched. The germline gives CDR1 SGHRS, CDR2 YFSETQ. The CDR3 contains 17 residues. The CDR3 bases are TGCGCCAGCAGCTGGGGACAGGGGCCGCTTTCTAATGAAAAACTGTTTTTT. It translates to CASSWGQGPLSNEKLFF.

The V and J genes are TRBV7-9 and TRBJ2-1, with TRBD2 matching over 9 bases. Germline CDR1 SEHNR, CDR2 FQNEAQ (reference sequence). The CDR3 contains 14 residues. V shed 10 bases and J 4 bases; nucleotides not matched to a gene: 8. The CDR3 is CATPGTSLYNEQFF. The CDR3 coding sequence is TGTGCCACGCCCGGGACTAGCCTGTACAATGAGCAGTTCTTC.

The chain is built from TRBV4-3 and TRBJ2-7; 12 positions match TRBD2. Trimming removed 0 bases from V and 3 bases from J; junction bases left unmatched: 6. The CDR3 contains 17 residues. Germline V gene data show CDR1 as LGHNA and CDR2 as YSLEER. The CDR3 is CASSQDLLAGGIYEQYF. As DNA, the CDR3 is TGCGCCAGCAGCCAAGATCTACTAGCGGGAGGAATCTACGAGCAGTACTTC.

On this clonotype: A read error may produce the germline difference seen at one junction end. This chain joins TRBV25-1 and TRBJ2-5, with D tentatively TRBD1 (6 bases). This CDR3 is built from 12 residues. Per germline, CDR1 MGHDK and CDR2 SYGVNS. Here the CDR3 reads CASSEYQGTRDF. CDR3 bases: TGTGCCAGCAGTGAATATCAAGGGACACGGGACTTC.

This clonotype was observed once. This chain uses TRBV27 with TRBJ1-5; D perhaps matches TRBD1 (5 bases). Germline V lookup: CDR1 MNHEY, CDR2 SMNVEV (reference sequence). There are 18 residues in the CDR3. V was trimmed by 6 bases and J by 6 bases, leaving 27 bases between them. CDR3 protein: CASSSGLLSGRVGQPQHF. The CDR3 region has the DNA TGTGCCAGCAGCTCTGGACTCTTGTCAGGGAGGGTCGGTCAGCCCCAGCATTTT.

In this sample, this clonotype turned up a few times. The chain joins TRBV12-3 or TRBV12-4 to TRBJ1-1; D unclear. CDR3 length equals 12 residues. Trimming shortened V by 3 bases and J by 8 bases, and 10 bases separated the two germline ends. The CDR3 spells CASSLNQAEAFF. CDR3 coding DNA: TGTGCCAGCAGTTTGAACCAAGCCGAAGCTTTCTTT.

The V gene is TRBV3-1, the J gene TRBJ1-2, with TRBD1 matching over 8 bases. The CDR3 is made up of 16 amino acids. In germline, CDR1 is LGHDT, CDR2 YNNKEL (reference sequence). V shed 5 bases and J 6 bases; nucleotides not matched to a gene: 14. The chain's CDR3 is CASSFSGTGSQDGYTF. As DNA, the CDR3 is TGTGCCAGCAGCTTTTCCGGGACAGGCTCCCAGGATGGCTACACCTTC.

The chain is built from TRBV2 and TRBJ1-2; tentative D call: TRBD1 (6 bases). Germline CDR1 SNHLY, CDR2 FYNNEI. The CDR3 is 15 amino acids. Trimming took 5 bases from V and 2 from J, leaving 15 bases between them. CDR3 in DNA: TGTGCCAGCAGTTCATACAGGGTCGGGAACTATGGCTACACCTTC. Protein product: CASSSYRVGNYGYTF.

J is TRBJ1-2 and V is TRBV4-3, with TRBD1 matching over 7 bases. This CDR3 is 14 amino acids long. Germline V gene sequence: CDR1 LGHNA, CDR2 YSLEER. CDR3 amino acids: CVDTTGTANYGYTF. In DNA form, the CDR3 reads TGCGTTGATACCACTGGGACAGCTAACTATGGCTACACCTTC.

As DNA, the CDR3 is TGCGCCAGCAGCTTGGAGACTAATGAGCAGTTCTTC. Translating gives CASSLETNEQFF. V is TRBV5-1 and J is TRBJ2-1; D unresolved. The CDR3 has 12 residues. The V gene's germline CDR1 is SGHRS and CDR2 YFSETQ. The V end lost 0 bases, the J end lost 7 bases, and 5 bases lay between the germline ends.

The gene calls are TRBV6-5 and TRBJ2-3; possibly TRBD2 for D (6 bases). V lost 3 bases and J 0 bases, leaving 10 bases between the germline ends. Germline V gene lookup returns CDR1 MNHEY and CDR2 SVGAGI. This CDR3 is built from 15 residues. Here the CDR3 reads CASSYRGTSTDTQYF. CDR3 DNA sequence: TGTGCCAGCAGTTATCGGGGGACTAGCACAGATACGCAGTATTTT.

The chain combines TRBV20-1 with TRBJ2-1; the D gene is possibly TRBD2 (6 bases). Germline CDR1 DFQATT, CDR2 SNEGSKA (reference sequence). The CDR3 contains 12 residues. Here the CDR3 DNA reads TGCAGCGCGGGGCCCACCTACAATGAGCAGTTCTTC. Translation gives CSAGPTYNEQFF.